What follows are 3 T cell receptor beta chains derived from one specimen sequenced in a study of blood T cells in healthy people across ages. Sample-barcoded 5' priming and a J-beta primer mix drove a second PCR of 7 to 11 cycles. TCRdb ran MiXCR on the 5' RACE reads and lists one entry per CDR3 protein. The sample includes roughly 1.9 million distinct CDR3 sequences, approximately 39% of them seen just once. Input material: blood. These receptors all stem from a human donor in good health.

In its sample, this clonotype was seen a few times. The V call is TRBV11-2, the J call TRBJ2-7; TRBD1 might be the D (5 bases). Trimming took off 5 bases at V and 0 bases at J, with 23 bases between the two ends. Germline CDR1 and CDR2: SGHAT and FQNNGV. This CDR3 spans 18 amino acids. CDR3 protein: CASSLSQIFRESSYEQYF. The CDR3 nucleotides are TGTGCCAGCAGCCTCTCCCAGATATTCAGGGAAAGCTCCTACGAGCAGTACTTC.

With respect to this clonotype: Because it lacks the conserved phenylalanine or tryptophan at the end, this CDR3 is likely a read error. V is TRBV7-6 and J is TRBJ2-4, with D perhaps being TRBD1 or TRBD2 (5 bases each). The CDR3 sequence is 12 residues long. V was trimmed by 2 bases and J by 13 bases, leaving 12 bases between them. Per the germline V gene, CDR1 is SGHVS and CDR2 is FNYEAQ. This CDR3 reads CASSLQGDEQYC. Here the CDR3 DNA reads TGTGCCAGCAGCTTACAGGGAGATGAGCAGTACTGC.

The chain is built from TRBV7-2 and TRBJ2-6; weak D call: TRBD1 (6 bases). Per the germline V gene, CDR1 is SGHTA and CDR2 is FQGNSA. The CDR3 runs 18 residues. Deletions cut 5 bases from V and 0 bases from J, with 17 bases between. The CDR3 sequence is CASSNPGTIDSGANVLTF. The CDR3 DNA reads TGTGCCAGCAGCAACCCCGGGACAATAGACTCTGGGGCCAACGTCCTGACTTTC.